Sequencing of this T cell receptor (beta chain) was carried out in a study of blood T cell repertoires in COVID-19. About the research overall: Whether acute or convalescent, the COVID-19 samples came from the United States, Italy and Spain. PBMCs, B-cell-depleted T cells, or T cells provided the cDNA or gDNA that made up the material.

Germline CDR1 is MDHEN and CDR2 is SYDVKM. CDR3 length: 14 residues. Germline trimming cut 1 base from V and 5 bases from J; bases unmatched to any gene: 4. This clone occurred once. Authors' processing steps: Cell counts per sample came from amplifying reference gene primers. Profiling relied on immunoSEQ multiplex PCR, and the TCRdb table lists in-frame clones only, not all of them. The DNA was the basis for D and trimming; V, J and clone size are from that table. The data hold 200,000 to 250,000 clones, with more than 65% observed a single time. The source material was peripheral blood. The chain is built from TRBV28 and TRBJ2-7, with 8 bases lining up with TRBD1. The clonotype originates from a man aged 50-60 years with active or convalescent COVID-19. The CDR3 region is CASSLSPGGHEQYF. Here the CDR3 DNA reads TGTGCCAGCAGTTTATCGCCAGGGGGCCACGAGCAGTACTTC.